This is a list of T cell receptor beta chains from one sample in a study of T-cell reconstitution after alpha-beta-depleted transplantation in children. TCRdb ran MiXCR on the PCR reads and lists one entry per CDR3 protein. The table shows about 1,000,000 distinct CDR3 sequences, with roughly 29% occurring only once. The source material was PBMCs, mostly from graft donor cells, sampled 360 days after TCRalphabeta/CD19-depleted stem cell transplant. The receptors were gathered from a boy younger than two who had a stem cell transplant for SCID, so the T cells may come from the graft donor. The CDR3 runs from the conserved cysteine through the conserved F or W. Fields, in order: V gene, CDR3 length, D gene, clone size, J gene, CDR3 DNA, CDR3 protein. A D gene is named only where the DNA matches it firmly. Expanded clones get a size class; other rows say once, few or many, or leave the size out.

>TRBV7-2|15|-|-|TRBJ1-1
TGTGCCAGCAGCCTATGGGACGGAGCGAACACTGAAGCTTTCTTT
CASSLWDGANTEAFF
>TRBV5-1|15|-|-|TRBJ2-1
TGCGCCAGCAGCTTGGAGGGGGGCCATTACAATGAGCAGTTCTTC
CASSLEGGHYNEQFF
>TRBV3-1|20|-|-|TRBJ2-7
TGTGCCAGCAGCCACGATCCTCTCGGGTTGGATTTCTACAAGTCCTACGAGCAGTACTTC
CASSHDPLGLDFYKSYEQYF
>TRBV9|15|TRBD1|few|TRBJ1-1
TGTGCCAGCAGCGTAGACGACAGGGCGAACACTGAAGCTTTCTTT
CASSVDDRANTEAFF
>TRBV29-1|16|-|-|TRBJ2-1
TGCAGCGGCCGGGACCCTGGGAACAGCCAGAACAATGAGCAGTTCTTC
CSGRDPGNSQNNEQFF
>TRBV7-9|14|-|-|TRBJ2-3
TGTGCCAGCAGCTCAGACCCTAGCACAGATACGCAGTATTTT
CASSSDPSTDTQYF
>TRBV11-2|19|TRBD2|few|TRBJ2-1
TGTGCCAGCAGCTTAGATAGGCTAGCGGGGGCCCCTTCCTACAATGAGCAGTTCTTC
CASSLDRLAGAPSYNEQFF
>TRBV12-3/TRBV12-4|14|-|-|TRBJ2-5
TGTGCCAGCAGTTTGGCACAGCTCCAAGAGACCCAGTACTTC
CASSLAQLQETQYF
>TRBV7-2|16|TRBD2|-|TRBJ2-5
TGTGCCAGCAGCTTAGAGGGGACTAGCGGGGGCCGAACCCAGTACTTC
CASSLEGTSGGRTQYF
>TRBV4-1|13|-|-|TRBJ2-6
TGCGCCAGCATGGGGTCCGGGGCCAACGTCCTGACTTTC
CASMGSGANVLTF
>TRBV12-3/TRBV12-4|15|-|many|TRBJ2-6
TGTGCCAGCAGCTTTTGGGGATCTGGGGCCAACGTCCTGACTTTC
CASSFWGSGANVLTF
>TRBV27|15|-|few|TRBJ2-3
TGTGCCAGCAGTGCGAAACGGACTATCGTAGATACGCAGTATTTT
CASSAKRTIVDTQYF
>TRBV12-3/TRBV12-4|15|TRBD1|-|TRBJ2-4
TGTGCCAGCAGAGGTGGTTCGAGACAGGGAAACATTCAGTACTTC
CASRGGSRQGNIQYF
>TRBV5-1|16|TRBD2|-|TRBJ2-5
TGCGCCAGCAGCTTGGTGGCGACTAGCGGGGTGGAGACCCAGTACTTC
CASSLVATSGVETQYF
>TRBV5-6|15|-|-|TRBJ2-7
TGTGCCAGCAGCTTGGCCTCATCGAACCTCCACGAGCAGTACTTC
CASSLASSNLHEQYF
>TRBV5-1|14|-|-|TRBJ2-3
TGCGCCAGCACCCTAGCATTTGGAACAGATACGCAGTATTTT
CASTLAFGTDTQYF
>TRBV20-1|15|TRBD1|-|TRBJ1-2
TGCAGTGCTAGACCATTGACAGGGCCCTGGGATGGCTACACCTTC
CSARPLTGPWDGYTF
>TRBV5-1|13|TRBD2|few|TRBJ2-1
TGCGCCAGCAGCTGGGTAGCGGGGGATGAGCAGTTCTTC
CASSWVAGDEQFF
>TRBV12-3/TRBV12-4|15|-|-|TRBJ1-3
TGTGCCAGCAGTCCGCACAGGGCCTCTGGAAACACCATATATTTT
CASSPHRASGNTIYF
>TRBV7-9|15|-|-|TRBJ2-5
TGTGCCAGCAGCTTAGAGGGGAACCCCCAAGAGACCCAGTACTTC
CASSLEGNPQETQYF
>TRBV28|18|-|few|TRBJ1-6
TGTGCCAGCAGTTTATTAGGTGGCCGATACTCCTATAATTCACCCCTCCACTTT
CASSLLGGRYSYNSPLHF
>TRBV5-1|14|-|-|TRBJ2-1
TGCGCCAGCAGAGGGGGAAAGGGCACGAATGAGCAGTTCTTC
CASRGGKGTNEQFF
>TRBV5-6|14|TRBD1|-|TRBJ2-7
TGTGCCAGCAGCCAAGGACAGGGTTTAGTGGAGCAGTACTTC
CASSQGQGLVEQYF
>TRBV10-3|17|-|-|TRBJ2-2
TGTGCCACAGCAGGCGATACGATTCCACCCGACACCGGGGAGCTGTTTTTT
CATAGDTIPPDTGELFF
>TRBV6-2/TRBV6-3|17|-|-|TRBJ2-3
TGTGCCAGCAGTTACGAGGGCCATCCGGCCAGCACAGATACGCAGTATTTT
CASSYEGHPASTDTQYF
>TRBV12-3/TRBV12-4|16|TRBD1|-|TRBJ2-5
TGTGCCAGCAGTCCCGGGACAGGGGGTTTGGGGGAGACCCAGTACTTC
CASSPGTGGLGETQYF
>TRBV12-3/TRBV12-4|11|-|-|TRBJ1-1
TGTGCCACCCTGGGGGGCACTGAAGCTTTCTTT
CATLGGTEAFF
>TRBV12-3/TRBV12-4|14|-|-|TRBJ2-3
TGTGCCAGCAGTTTCGGACCCGGCACAGATACGCAGTATTTT
CASSFGPGTDTQYF
>TRBV20-1|16|TRBD1|-|TRBJ1-5
TGCAGTGCTAGAGACCCTGGACAGGGTTCAAGTCAGCCCCAGCATTTT
CSARDPGQGSSQPQHF
>TRBV7-2|12|-|-|TRBJ1-5
TGTGCCAGCAGCTTAGAGCCAGGTAAACAGCATTTT
CASSLEPGKQHF
>TRBV5-1|16|TRBD2|-|TRBJ2-7
TGCGCCAGCAGCTTGGGACTAGCGGATAGCTCCTACGAGCAGTACTTC
CASSLGLADSSYEQYF
>TRBV5-1|15|-|-|TRBJ1-3
TGCGCCAGCAGCCGAACGACAGCCTCTGGAAACACCATATATTTT
CASSRTTASGNTIYF
>TRBV5-1|18|-|-|TRBJ2-2
TGCGCCAGCAGCTTGATTGGGGGCTGGACCTCGAACACCGGGGAGCTGTTTTTT
CASSLIGGWTSNTGELFF
>TRBV14|14|TRBD2|few|TRBJ2-3
TGTGCCAGCAGCCAGACACGAGCGGGGCAGTCGCAGTATTTT
CASSQTRAGQSQYF
>TRBV12-3/TRBV12-4|15|-|-|TRBJ2-2
TGTGCCAGCAGCTTAGGGGTATCAGGAGCCGGGGAGCTGTTTTTT
CASSLGVSGAGELFF
>TRBV29-1|13|-|few|TRBJ2-2
TGCAGCGTTGACGGGAGAAACACCGGGGAGCTGTTTTTT
CSVDGRNTGELFF
>TRBV12-3/TRBV12-4|15|TRBD2|few|TRBJ2-7
TGTGCCAGCAGATCTAGCGGGGACTACCCCTACGAGCAGTACTTC
CASRSSGDYPYEQYF
>TRBV5-1|16|-|-|TRBJ2-2
TGCGCCAGCAGCCCGGCCGGCTGGGGCCCTGGCGGGGAGCTGTTTTTT
CASSPAGWGPGGELFF
>TRBV28|15|-|-|TRBJ2-7
TGTGCCAGCACCCAAGACCCGGGGATAACCTACGAGCAGTACTTC
CASTQDPGITYEQYF
>TRBV3-1|15|-|-|TRBJ2-2
TGTGCCAGCAGCCAACGATTGGCAAACACCGGGGAGCTGTTTTTT
CASSQRLANTGELFF
>TRBV10-3|15|TRBD1|-|TRBJ2-2
TGTGCCATCAGTGGTAAGAGGGGGCGGAGCGGGGAGCTGTTTTTT
CAISGKRGRSGELFF
>TRBV20-1|14|-|few|TRBJ1-1
TGCAGTGCTAGTTGGGCGAGGCAGGTGACTGAAGCTTTCTTT
CSASWARQVTEAFF
>TRBV10-3|14|-|-|TRBJ2-5
TGTGCCATCAGGGGGGGGCCACATCAAGAGACCCAGTACTTC
CAIRGGPHQETQYF
>TRBV2|14|-|-|TRBJ1-5
TGTGCCAGCAGTGAATGGACAGGCAATCAGCCCCAGCATTTT
CASSEWTGNQPQHF
>TRBV28|17|TRBD1|-|TRBJ2-2
TGTGCCAGCAGACCGCTATCCGGGACAGGGGTAGCCGGGGAGCTGTTTTTT
CASRPLSGTGVAGELFF
>TRBV29-1|15|-|-|TRBJ2-5
TGCAGCGTTGAAGACACAGTGGATAACCGCGAGACCCAGTACTTC
CSVEDTVDNRETQYF